Shown below are 31 T cell receptor beta chains from a single sample sequenced in a study of shared clonotypes between healthy human individuals. Generated by immunoSEQ multiplex PCR, the TCRdb table keeps only in-frame clones and is missing some. The sample includes about half a million clones, 60% to 80% of them seen just once. The sample consisted of PBMCs. The receptors were sampled from a woman between 35 and 50 years old in good health. Some clones in this sample may be carry-over from other donors' samples.

J is TRBJ2-2 and V is TRBV29-1, with 12 bases aligning to TRBD1. The CDR3 loop spans 15 amino acids. V dropped 2 bases and J dropped 6; count of bases not matched to a gene: 4. Per germline, CDR1 SQVTM and CDR2 ANQGSEA. As DNA, the CDR3 is TGCAGCGTTGAATATGGGGACAGGGGGCCCGGGGAGCTGTTTTTT. Translating gives CSVEYGDRGPGELFF.

This clone turned up a few times. This chain connects TRBV19 to TRBJ2-1; perhaps TRBD2 as D (5 bases). V was trimmed by 4 bases and J by 8 bases, leaving 18 bases between them. CDR3 size: 15 residues. Germline-derived CDR1 and CDR2 are LNHDA and SQIVND (reference sequence). CDR3 region: CASSTHLASGYEQFF. Written as DNA, the CDR3 is TGTGCCAGTAGTACCCACTTAGCGAGCGGCTATGAGCAGTTCTTC. The whole variable domain, filled in from reference TRBV19 and TRBJ2-1, reads DGGITQSPKYLFRKEGQNVTLSCEQNLNHDAMYWYRQDPGQGLRLIYYSQIVNDFQKGDIAEGYSVSREKKESFPLTVTSAQKNPTAFYLCASSTHLASGYEQFFGPGTRLTVL.

This chain links TRBV5-1 with TRBJ2-6, with 7 bases matching TRBD2. Per the germline V gene, CDR1 is SGHRS and CDR2 is YFSETQ. The CDR3 contains 17 residues. J was trimmed by 0 bases and V by 0 bases; bases with no gene match: 3. CDR3 DNA: TGCGCCAGCAGCTTGGCCCCGGGGGGCTCTGGGGCCAACGTCCTGACTTTC. This gives the protein CASSLAPGGSGANVLTF.

The V call is TRBV2, the J call TRBJ1-5; D remains ambiguous. Trimming pared 5 bases from V and 3 bases from J, leaving 11 bases between. Germline loops: CDR1 SNHLY, CDR2 FYNNEI. This CDR3 region has 14 residues. The CDR3 spells CASSRDGFNQPQHF. The CDR3 bases are TGTGCCAGCAGTCGCGACGGTTTCAATCAGCCCCAGCATTTT.

In this sample, this clone turned up a few times. The CDR3 sequence: CASSPGTGRDIQYF. The CDR3 DNA is TGTGCCAGCAGCCCTGGGACAGGGAGGGACATTCAGTACTTC. The chain uses TRBV14 and TRBJ2-4; 9 bases align to TRBD1. The CDR3 is made up of 14 amino acids. Germline CDR1 is SGHDN and CDR2 is FVKESK. Losses at the gene ends were 4 bases for V and 8 bases for J; bases not matched to a gene: 6.

The chain uses TRBV2 and TRBJ1-1; D call uncertain. CDR1 is SNHLY, CDR2 FYNNEI, per germline. The CDR3 consists of 14 residues. V lost 0 bases and J lost 3, with 8 bases in between. CDR3 DNA: TGTGCCAGCAGTGAAGCGTTTCGTGACACTGAAGCTTTCTTT. Amino acid sequence: CASSEAFRDTEAFF.

The rearrangement uses TRBV2 and TRBJ1-1, with a possible D match to TRBD1 (5 bases). V was shortened by 6 bases and J by 5 bases, with 13 bases between the two germline ends. CDR1 is SNHLY and CDR2 is FYNNEI in the germline V gene. The CDR3 extends over 13 amino acids. In nucleotides, the CDR3 is TGTGCCAGCAGCGAGGGGACGGGGACTGAAGCTTTCTTT. Translation gives CASSEGTGTEAFF.

The V call is TRBV4-1, the J call TRBJ1-5, with unresolved D. Germline CDR1 and CDR2: MGHRA and YSYEKL. The CDR3 covers 13 residues. V was trimmed by 1 base and J by 7 bases, leaving 8 bases between them. CDR3: CASSQGEGQPQHF. DNA of the CDR3: TGCGCCAGCAGCCAAGGCGAAGGGCAGCCCCAGCATTTT.

The chain is built from TRBV30 and TRBJ2-5, with 12 bases lining up with TRBD2. TRBJ2-7 explains the end of the DNA better; the J call may be wrong. The germline CDR1 and CDR2 sequences are GTSNPN and SVGIG (reference sequence). The CDR3 has 17 residues. CDR3 sequence reads: CAWSAHGRTSGKYEQYF. The CDR3 coding sequence is TGTGCCTGGAGTGCCCATGGGCGGACTAGCGGGAAATACGAGCAGTACTTC.

This clone has only one observation. A read error may be the cause here, since a much bigger clone is one base away. Different DNA sequences within this sample yield the same CDR3. The chain is built from TRBV5-1 and TRBJ1-5; 9 bases fit TRBD1. CDR3 length equals 15 residues. Germline CDR1 and CDR2: SGHRS and YFSETQ. The junction had 9 bases not matched to a gene; V was cut back by 4 bases and J by 7 bases. CDR3 protein: CASSRTGEEGQPQHF. CDR3 sequence (DNA): TGCGCCAGCAGCCGGACAGGGGAAGAGGGACAGCCCCAGCATTTT. The full variable domain, with the rest looked up from reference TRBV5-1 and TRBJ1-5, is KAGVTQTPRYLIKTRGQQVTLSCSPISGHRSVSWYQQTPGQGLQFLFEYFSETQRNKGNFPGRFSGRQFSNSRSEMNVSTLELGDSALYLCASSRTGEEGQPQHFGDGTRLSIL.

The V gene is TRBV7-2, the J gene TRBJ1-6; no reliable D call. This CDR3 contains 15 residues. Germline CDR1 is SGHTA and CDR2 is FQGNSA. V shed 1 base and J shed 6 bases, with 10 bases lying between them. The CDR3 loop reads CASSLEYAGNSPLHF. Here the CDR3 DNA reads TGTGCCAGCAGCTTAGAGTATGCGGGTAATTCACCCCTCCACTTT.

This clone was counted a single time. With a much larger clone just one base away, this may be a read error. This CDR3 reads CASSQTSTEASF. The CDR3 nucleotides read TGTGCCAGCAGTCAAACTTCCACTGAAGCTTCCTTT. The rearrangement joins TRBV6-5 to TRBJ1-1; D is undetermined. CDR1 MNHEY and CDR2 SVGAGI come from the germline V gene. The CDR3 length is 12 residues.

The chain combines TRBV5-1 with TRBJ1-1; a possible D gene is TRBD1 (6 bases). Per germline, CDR1 SGHRS and CDR2 YFSETQ. V gave up 1 base and J gave up 0 bases, with 10 bases separating them. This CDR3 has 15 residues. Here the CDR3 DNA reads TGCGCCAGCAGCTTGACGGGGGCGTTGAACACTGAAGCTTTCTTT. This codes for CASSLTGALNTEAFF.

The rearrangement links TRBV2 to TRBJ2-1; maybe TRBD2 (5 bases). Germline V gene data show CDR1 as SNHLY and CDR2 as FYNNEI. The CDR3 extends over 12 amino acids. V gave up 7 bases and J gave up 9 bases, with 13 bases separating them. CDR3 in DNA: TGTGCCAGCAAGGACTCCTACGGTGAGCAGTTCTTC. Its translation: CASKDSYGEQFF.

This chain connects TRBV30 to TRBJ2-7; no clear D. The CDR3 covers 13 residues. Per the germline V gene, CDR1 is GTSNPN and CDR2 is SVGIG (reference sequence). Trimming left V 3 bases short and J 6 bases short, with 15 bases between. Written as DNA, the CDR3 is TGTGCCTGGAGGGGTGGACGTGGTTCCGAGCAGTACTTC. Protein: CAWRGGRGSEQYF.

Turning to this clone: The same CDR3 can be traced to other DNA sequences in this sample. This rearrangement joins TRBV28 to TRBJ1-2; D gene uncertain. V was shortened by 3 bases and J by 6 bases, with 8 bases between the two germline ends. The germline gives CDR1 MDHEN, CDR2 SYDVKM. The CDR3 length is 12 residues. CDR3 coding DNA: TGTGCCAGCAGTTTTTTAGGAAATGGCTACACCTTC. This encodes CASSFLGNGYTF.

The chain joins TRBV10-3 to TRBJ2-3, with 7 bases matching TRBD1. The CDR3 covers 15 residues. With V trimmed by 6 bases and J by 0 bases, 6 bases remained unmatched. Germline-derived CDR1 and CDR2 are ENHRY and SYGVKD. As DNA, the CDR3 is TGTGCCATCAGCCGCACAGGGGACAGCACAGATACGCAGTATTTT. This sequence encodes CAISRTGDSTDTQYF.

The CDR3: CASSAGDRNGYTF. DNA of the CDR3: TGCGCCAGCAGTGCAGGGGACAGGAATGGCTACACCTTC. The chain has TRBV10-1 and TRBJ1-2, with 8 bases fitting TRBD1. The CDR3 has 13 amino acids. Germline V gene sequence: CDR1 WNHNN, CDR2 SYGVQD (reference sequence). J lost 6 bases, V lost 4 bases, and 4 bases had no gene match.

The genes are TRBV9 and TRBJ2-2; D might be TRBD2 (5 bases). Germline lookup yields CDR1 SGDLS and CDR2 YYNGEE. This CDR3 spans 14 amino acids. The ends were cut back, 6 bases at V and 2 bases at J, with 11 bases in the middle. The CDR3: CASNLLENTGELFF. The CDR3 region has the DNA TGTGCCAGCAACCTACTAGAAAACACCGGGGAGCTGTTTTTT.

The chain links TRBV5-4 to TRBJ2-7; weak D call: TRBD2 (6 bases). CDR1 is SGHNT, CDR2 YYREEE, per germline (reference sequence). This CDR3 contains 13 residues. V gave up 2 bases and J gave up 3 bases, with 9 bases separating them. The CDR3 here is CASSFGGLYEQYF. The CDR3 DNA follows: TGTGCCAGCAGCTTTGGGGGACTCTACGAGCAGTACTTC. Full variable domain (rest looked up from reference TRBV5-4 and TRBJ2-7): ETGVTQSPTHLIKTRGQQVTLRCSSQSGHNTVSWYQQALGQGPQFIFQYYREEENGRGNFPPRFSGLQFPNYSSELNVNALELDDSALYLCASSFGGLYEQYFGPGTRLTVT.

In the case of this clone: Other DNA sequences in this specimen translate into the identical CDR3. The chain combines TRBV28 with TRBJ2-7, with 7 bases that match TRBD2. The CDR3 extends over 14 amino acids. Germline CDR1 MDHEN, CDR2 SYDVKM. The junction had 8 bases not matched to a gene; V was cut back by 5 bases and J by 4 bases. The CDR3 is CASSPGREVYEQYF. In nucleotides, the CDR3 is TGTGCCAGCAGTCCCGGCCGGGAGGTTTACGAGCAGTACTTC.

The chain employs TRBV11-2 and TRBJ2-3; possibly TRBD1 for D (5 bases). Germline V CDR1 and CDR2: SGHAT, FQNNGV. The CDR3 spans 16 residues. Trimming stripped 1 base from V and 0 bases from J, with 11 bases between. CDR3 sequence (DNA): TGTGCCAGCAGCTTAGCCCTAGGGGTGAGCACAGATACGCAGTATTTT. Its protein product is CASSLALGVSTDTQYF.

The rearrangement joins TRBV5-4 to TRBJ2-3; 8 nucleotides match TRBD1. The germline V gene encodes CDR1 SGHNT and CDR2 YYREEE (reference sequence). V trimming: 5 bases; J trimming: 6 bases; junction bases outside the gene matches: 5. The CDR3 sequence is 13 residues long. The CDR3 coding sequence is TGTGCCAGCAGGCATGACAGGGGCGATACGCAGTATTTT. This codes for CASRHDRGDTQYF. The full variable domain, completed using reference TRBV5-4 and TRBJ2-3, is ETGVTQSPTHLIKTRGQQVTLRCSSQSGHNTVSWYQQALGQGPQFIFQYYREEENGRGNFPPRFSGLQFPNYSSELNVNALELDDSALYLCASRHDRGDTQYFGPGTRLTVL.

J is TRBJ2-1 and V is TRBV7-2; D possibly corresponds to TRBD2 (6 bases). V lost 3 bases, J lost 9 bases, and 12 bases lay in between. CDR3 length: 13 residues. Per the germline V gene, CDR1 is SGHTA and CDR2 is FQGNSA. The CDR3 nucleotides are TGTGCCAGCAGCTTGGCGGGGTCCGGTGAGCAGTTCTTC. It translates to CASSLAGSGEQFF.

This chain joins TRBV30 and TRBJ1-2, with TRBD1 identical over 7 bases. CDR1 GTSNPN and CDR2 SVGIG come from the germline V gene (reference sequence). CDR3 length: 15 amino acids. V was clipped by 4 bases and J by 2 bases; unmatched bases: 10. CDR3 in amino acids: CAWTEGGTANYGYTF. For the CDR3, the DNA is TGTGCCTGGACCGAGGGGGGGACAGCGAACTATGGCTACACCTTC.

The V and J genes are TRBV10-3 and TRBJ2-1; tentative D call: TRBD1 (5 bases). The CDR3 loop spans 16 amino acids. V gave up 0 bases and J gave up 5 bases, with 14 bases separating them. In germline, CDR1 is ENHRY, CDR2 SYGVKD. The CDR3 DNA reads TGTGCCATCAGTGAGTCGAGAACAGGTTTAGACAATGAGCAGTTCTTC. Translation gives CAISESRTGLDNEQFF.

This clone showed up just a few times. V gene TRBV21-1 combines with J gene TRBJ2-7; the D segment call TRBD1 is taken from the table without a DNA check. TRBV21-1 corresponds to a pseudogene. The CDR3 length is 14 residues. Here the CDR3 reads CASMKDSYAYEQYF. CDR3 bases: TGTGCCAGCATGAAAGACAGTTACGCCTACGAGCAGTACTTC.

V usage is TRBV28 and J usage is TRBJ2-7; 9 positions match TRBD1. This CDR3 has 16 amino acids. V was pared by 5 bases and J by 0 bases, with 8 bases of the junction left unmatched. Germline V gives CDR1 MDHEN, CDR2 SYDVKM. CDR3 nucleotide sequence: TGTGCCAGCAGTCCACCCGGGACAGGGCACTCCTACGAGCAGTACTTC. It specifies CASSPPGTGHSYEQYF.

This clone was counted only a few times. The sample carries other DNA sequences with the same CDR3. This rearrangement joins TRBV5-1 to TRBJ2-3; 10 bases map to TRBD2. This CDR3 comprises 16 residues. The germline gives CDR1 SGHRS, CDR2 YFSETQ. V shed 0 bases, J shed 1 base, and the junction held 2 bases outside the gene matches. The CDR3 nucleotides read TGCGCCAGCAGCTTGGTGCTAGCGGGAGGCACAGATACGCAGTATTTT. Protein product: CASSLVLAGGTDTQYF. The complete variable domain, with remaining parts taken from reference TRBV5-1 and TRBJ2-3, reads KAGVTQTPRYLIKTRGQQVTLSCSPISGHRSVSWYQQTPGQGLQFLFEYFSETQRNKGNFPGRFSGRQFSNSRSEMNVSTLELGDSALYLCASSLVLAGGTDTQYFGPGTRLTVL.

This clone appeared a single time. The chain uses TRBV19 and TRBJ2-3, with 7 bases that match TRBD2. CDR3 length: 13 residues. V lost 6 bases, J lost 2 bases, and 2 bases stayed unmatched. Per germline, CDR1 LNHDA and CDR2 SQIVND (reference sequence). The CDR3 here is CASRLAATDTQYF. Written as DNA, the CDR3 is TGTGCCAGTAGGCTAGCGGCCACAGATACGCAGTATTTT.

The chain combines TRBV5-1 with TRBJ1-1; D unresolved. The CDR3 is 14 amino acids. V was pared by 0 bases and J by 1 base, with 7 bases between. Germline CDR1 reads SGHRS; CDR2 reads YFSETQ. The CDR3 loop is CASSLAPGNTEAFF. The CDR3 DNA is TGCGCCAGCAGCTTGGCCCCAGGGAACACTGAAGCTTTCTTT.